The source of this T cell receptor beta chain is a study of T cells in Graves' hyperthyroidism and ophthalmopathy. The study's findings and limits: In the analysis, a 13 V-J model separated ophthalmopathy from stable hyperthyroidism.

Amplification yielded TCR beta CDR3 regions, with RNA transcripts as the source. Primed by the HTBI set, a first-round RT-PCR was run on the TCR CDR3. TCRdb re-called the multiplex PCR reads with MiXCR, one entry per CDR3 protein. The sample yields more than 300,000 distinct CDR3 sequences, about 15% seen once. This clonotype was seen at least ten times. The antigen remains undetermined. Inclusion characteristics of ophthalmopathy patients comprised a Clinical Activity Score of at least 3, a NOSPECS grade of at least 4, and duration under 3 months. The germline V gene encodes CDR1 GTSNPN and CDR2 SVGIG (reference sequence). The CDR3 contains 12 residues. V gave up 3 bases and J gave up 6 bases, with 11 bases separating them.

The V gene is TRBV30, the J gene TRBJ1-2; maybe TRBD1 (5 bases). The source material was blood. This sequence originates from a woman under 40 with Graves' ophthalmopathy. The CDR3 is CAWSLGGDGYTF. For the CDR3, the DNA is TGTGCCTGGAGCCTCGGGGGGGATGGCTACACCTTC.